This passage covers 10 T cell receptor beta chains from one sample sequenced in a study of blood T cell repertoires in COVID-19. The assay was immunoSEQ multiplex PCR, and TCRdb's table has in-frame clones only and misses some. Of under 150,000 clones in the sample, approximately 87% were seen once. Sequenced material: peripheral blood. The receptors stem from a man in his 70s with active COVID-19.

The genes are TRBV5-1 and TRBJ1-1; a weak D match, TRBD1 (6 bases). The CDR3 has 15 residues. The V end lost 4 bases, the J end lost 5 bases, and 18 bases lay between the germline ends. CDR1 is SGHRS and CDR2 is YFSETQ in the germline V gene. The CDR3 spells CASSPALTGGTEAFF. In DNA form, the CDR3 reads TGCGCCAGCAGCCCTGCTCTGACAGGCGGGACTGAAGCTTTCTTT.

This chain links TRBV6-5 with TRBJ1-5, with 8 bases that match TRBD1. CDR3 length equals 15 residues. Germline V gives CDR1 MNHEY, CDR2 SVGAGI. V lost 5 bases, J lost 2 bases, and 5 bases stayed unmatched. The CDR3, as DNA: TGTGCCAGCAGTCCTACAGGGGGAGGCAATCAGCCCCAGCATTTT. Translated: CASSPTGGGNQPQHF.

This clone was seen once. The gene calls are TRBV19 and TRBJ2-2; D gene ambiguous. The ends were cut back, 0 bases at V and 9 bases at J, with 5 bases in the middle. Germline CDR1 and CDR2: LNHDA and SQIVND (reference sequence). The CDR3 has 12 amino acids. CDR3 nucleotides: TGTGCCAGTAGTATAGAGGGCTGGGAGCTGTTTTTT. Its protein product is CASSIEGWELFF.

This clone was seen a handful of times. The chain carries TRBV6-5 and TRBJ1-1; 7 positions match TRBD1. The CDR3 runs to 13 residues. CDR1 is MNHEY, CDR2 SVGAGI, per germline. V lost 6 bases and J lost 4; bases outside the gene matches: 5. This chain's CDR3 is CASRRQGGTEAFF. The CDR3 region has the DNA TGTGCCAGCAGACGACAGGGAGGCACTGAAGCTTTCTTT.

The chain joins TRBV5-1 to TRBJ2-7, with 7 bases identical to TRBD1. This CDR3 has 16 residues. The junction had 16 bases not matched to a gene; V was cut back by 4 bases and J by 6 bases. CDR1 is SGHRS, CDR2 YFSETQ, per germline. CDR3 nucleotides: TGCGCCAGCAGCCGTGAGCTACTGACAGGGTTTGGCGAGCAGTACTTC. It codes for CASSRELLTGFGEQYF.

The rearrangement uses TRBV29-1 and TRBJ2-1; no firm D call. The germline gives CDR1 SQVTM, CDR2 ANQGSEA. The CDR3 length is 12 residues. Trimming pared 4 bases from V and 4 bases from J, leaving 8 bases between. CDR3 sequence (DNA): TGCAGCGTTGTTGGAGATTACAATGAGCAGTTCTTC. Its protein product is CSVVGDYNEQFF.

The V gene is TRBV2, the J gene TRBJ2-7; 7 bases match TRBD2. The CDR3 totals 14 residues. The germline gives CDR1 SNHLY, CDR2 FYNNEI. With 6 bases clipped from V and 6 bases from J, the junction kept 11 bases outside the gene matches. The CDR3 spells CASSGRTRLSEQYF. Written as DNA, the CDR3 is TGTGCCAGCAGCGGGCGGACTAGGCTAAGCGAGCAGTACTTC. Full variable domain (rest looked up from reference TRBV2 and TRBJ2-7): EPEVTQTPSHQVTQMGQEVILRCVPISNHLYFYWYRQILGQKVEFLVSFYNNEISEKSEIFDDQFSVERPDGSNFTLKIRSTKLEDSAMYFCASSGRTRLSEQYFGPGTRLTVT.

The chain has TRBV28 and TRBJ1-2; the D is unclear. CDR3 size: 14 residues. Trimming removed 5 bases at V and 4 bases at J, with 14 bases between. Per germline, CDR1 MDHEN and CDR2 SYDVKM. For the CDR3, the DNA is TGTGCCAGCAGTCTAGCGACAAATTTCTATGGCTACACCTTC. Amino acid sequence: CASSLATNFYGYTF.

In nucleotides, the CDR3 is TGTGCCAGCAGTTTTCGTGTGACAGCTAATTCACCCCTCCACTTT. It is translated as CASSFRVTANSPLHF. This chain joins TRBV28 and TRBJ1-6, with D possibly TRBD1 on 5 matching bases. From germline, CDR1 is MDHEN and CDR2 SYDVKM. The CDR3 spans 15 residues. The V end lost 3 bases, the J end lost 6 bases, and 12 bases lay between the germline ends.

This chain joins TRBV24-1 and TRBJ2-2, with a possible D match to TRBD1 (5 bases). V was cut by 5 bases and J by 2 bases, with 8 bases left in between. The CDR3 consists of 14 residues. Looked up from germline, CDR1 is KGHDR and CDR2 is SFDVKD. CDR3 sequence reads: CATSGQGNTGELFF. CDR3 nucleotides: TGTGCCACCAGTGGCCAGGGTAACACCGGGGAGCTGTTTTTT.